Described below is a single T cell receptor (beta chain) sequence and its context. From germline, CDR1 is SGHTA and CDR2 FQGTGA. Unmatched junction bases numbered 6, after V lost 0 bases and J lost 6 bases. The CDR3 sequence is 16 residues long. The data are from a study of blood T cell repertoires in COVID-19. Assay: immunoSEQ multiplex PCR; the TCRdb copy retains only in-frame clones and omits some. This sample yields roughly 130,000 clones, of which about 76% are seen a single time; 5% belongs to the top ten. Followed longitudinally, the Seattle patients had been enrolled during active infection. The chain couples TRBV7-3 to TRBJ2-3; 10 bases are a match to TRBD2. Sequencing was done on a sample of peripheral blood. This clonotype was sampled from a woman in her 70s with COVID-19, enrolled during active disease. CDR3 coding DNA: TGTGCCAGCAGCTTAACGGCTAGCGGGGGATCGGATACGCAGTATTTT. Its translation: CASSLTASGGSDTQYF.